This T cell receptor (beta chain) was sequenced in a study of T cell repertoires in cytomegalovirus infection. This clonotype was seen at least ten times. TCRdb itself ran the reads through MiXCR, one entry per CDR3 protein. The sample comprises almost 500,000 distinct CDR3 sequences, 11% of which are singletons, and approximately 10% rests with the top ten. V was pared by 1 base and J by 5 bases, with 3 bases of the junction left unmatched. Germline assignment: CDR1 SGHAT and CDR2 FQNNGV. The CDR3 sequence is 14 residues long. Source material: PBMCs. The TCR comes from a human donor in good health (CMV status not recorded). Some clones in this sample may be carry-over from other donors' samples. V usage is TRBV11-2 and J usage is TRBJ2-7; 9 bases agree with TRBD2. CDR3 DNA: TGTGCCAGCAGCTTAGGGCGGGGGGGCGACGAGCAGTACTTC. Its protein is CASSLGRGGDEQYF. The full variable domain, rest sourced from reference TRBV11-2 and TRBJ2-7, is EAGVAQSPRYKIIEKRQSVAFWCNPISGHATLYWYQQILGQGPKLLIQFQNNGVVDDSQLPKDRFSAERLKGVDSTLKIQPAKLEDSAVYLCASSLGRGGDEQYFGPGTRLTVT.